This T cell receptor (beta chain) was sequenced in a study of blood T cell repertoires in COVID-19. Overall study: Samples came from the United States, Italy and Spain, spanning acute and convalescent COVID-19. T cells, B-cell-depleted T cells, or PBMCs provided the cDNA or gDNA that served as material.

Trimming stripped 0 bases from V and 4 bases from J, with 11 bases between. The CDR3 sequence is 15 residues long. Germline values: CDR1 SGHRS, CDR2 YFSETQ. In the original analysis: By means of reference gene primer amplification, nucleated cell counts were estimated. TCRdb keeps only in-frame clones here, not all; method: immunoSEQ multiplex PCR. For V, J and clone size, that table is used; D and trimming come from the DNA. This sample has roughly 66,000 clones; 82% occur once, and the top ten carry 6.6%. The source of this sequence is a man aged 55-75 years with acute or convalescent COVID-19. The sample comprised peripheral blood. The rearrangement joins TRBV5-1 to TRBJ2-1, with D tentatively TRBD2 (6 bases). The CDR3 DNA reads TGCGCCAGCAGCTTGGTCGGGGGAGAGTACAATGAGCAGTTCTTC. Translated, it gives CASSLVGGEYNEQFF.